The present T cell receptor (beta chain) was sequenced within a study of CD8+ T cells in alopecia areata. As for the study in general: Scoring treated patients' severity relied on the percentage of scalp area affected.

The germline CDR1 and CDR2 sequences are GTSNPN and SVGIG (reference sequence). CDR3 length: 13 residues. With 8 bases clipped from V and 4 bases from J, the junction kept 8 bases outside the gene matches. The sequencing template was cDNA reverse transcribed from extracted RNA. The repertoire was sequenced with immunoSEQ multiplex PCR; TCRdb's copy has only in-frame clones and lacks some. The table lists 270,000 or so clones, 55% to 75% of them singletons. Documented treatment: oral pan-JAK inhibitor, 5-10 mg twice daily. Sequenced material: CD4+ T cells sorted from blood, taken at week 24, from a patient treated with tofacitinib. The chain uses TRBV30 and TRBJ1-1; 9 positions agree with TRBD1. This sequence originates from a human donor with alopecia areata. Here the CDR3 DNA reads TGTGCCAGCTCCGACAGGGGGAGCACTGAAGCTTTCTTT. It translates to CASSDRGSTEAFF.